This TCR beta chain was sequenced in a study of blood T cell repertoires in COVID-19. Background on the study: Acute-phase and convalescent COVID-19 samples originated in the United States, Italy and Spain. Nucleic acid was either cDNA or gDNA, and it came from T cells, B-cell-depleted T cells, or PBMCs.

Source study methods: Estimated nucleated cell counts came from reference gene primer amplification. Using immunoSEQ multiplex PCR, the repertoire was profiled, and TCRdb retains in-frame clones only, with some absent. For V, J and clone size, that table is used; D and trimming come from the DNA. This sample has some 170,000 clones, with roughly 80% found just once. The study assigned cohorts using participant-reported clinical history. Trimming cost V 7 bases and J 4 bases; bases outside gene matches: 4. CDR1 and CDR2 from the germline V gene are LNHDA and SQIVND (reference sequence). The CDR3 consists of 13 residues.

Sequencing used PBMCs or T cells enriched from blood (not recorded which). This clonotype was sampled from a woman in her forties or fifties who had recovered from COVID-19. The chain links TRBV19 to TRBJ1-1; TRBD1 aligns across 9 bases. The CDR3 sequence: CASNRGPSTEAFF. CDR3 coding DNA: TGTGCCAGTAACAGGGGGCCGAGCACTGAAGCTTTCTTT.